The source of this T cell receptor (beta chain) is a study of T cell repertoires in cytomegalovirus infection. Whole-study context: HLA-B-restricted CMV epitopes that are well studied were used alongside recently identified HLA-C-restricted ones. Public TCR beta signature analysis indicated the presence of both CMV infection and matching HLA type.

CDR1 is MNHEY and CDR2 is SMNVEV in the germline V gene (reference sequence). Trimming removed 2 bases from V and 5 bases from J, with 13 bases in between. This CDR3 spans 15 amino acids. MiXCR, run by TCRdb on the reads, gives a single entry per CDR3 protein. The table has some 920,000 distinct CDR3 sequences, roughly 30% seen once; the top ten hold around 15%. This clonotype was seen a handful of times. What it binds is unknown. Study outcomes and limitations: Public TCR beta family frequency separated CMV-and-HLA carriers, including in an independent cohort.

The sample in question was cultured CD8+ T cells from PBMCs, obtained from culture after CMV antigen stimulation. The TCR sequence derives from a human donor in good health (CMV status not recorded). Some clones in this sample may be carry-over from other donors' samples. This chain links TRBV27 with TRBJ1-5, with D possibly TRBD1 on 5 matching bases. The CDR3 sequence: CASSLRGMADQPQHF. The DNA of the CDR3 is TGTGCCAGCAGTTTACGGGGGATGGCGGATCAGCCCCAGCATTTT.